This T cell receptor beta chain was retrieved from a study of shared clonotypes between healthy human individuals. Study summary: Participating donors consisted of a couple of women and a few men aged 18 to 49. For every donor, three CD4 naive, three CD4 memory, two CD8 naive and one CD8 memory plates were used.

Naive CD8 populations comprised CD45RO-negative cells positively selected for CCR7, excluding terminally differentiated effector memory CD45RA+ cells. Sorted-subset replicate PCR reactions contained 200 ng DNA, corresponding to approximately 30,000 T cell genomes. As processed by the authors: Quality scores were absent from the junction-only immunoSEQ sequences, so filtering differed. Assay used: immunoSEQ multiplex PCR; TCRdb lists only in-frame clones, some missing. The D gene and trimming were derived from the DNA, and the V and J assignments and clone size from that table. The sample holds 1.5 million to 2.5 million clones, about 95% seen once. This CDR3 is built from 15 residues. The trim removed 0 bases at V and 4 bases at J, leaving 3 bases unmatched. CDR1 and CDR2 (germline): GTSNPN, SVGIG (reference sequence).

The TCR was taken from a man between 18 and 29 years old in good health. The rearrangement links TRBV30 to TRBJ2-5; 12 nucleotides align to TRBD2. The sequenced sample was naive CD8+ T cells sorted from blood. This chain's CDR3 is CAWSVSGLAGETQYF. The CDR3 nucleotides read TGTGCCTGGAGTGTATCGGGACTAGCGGGAGAGACCCAGTACTTC.